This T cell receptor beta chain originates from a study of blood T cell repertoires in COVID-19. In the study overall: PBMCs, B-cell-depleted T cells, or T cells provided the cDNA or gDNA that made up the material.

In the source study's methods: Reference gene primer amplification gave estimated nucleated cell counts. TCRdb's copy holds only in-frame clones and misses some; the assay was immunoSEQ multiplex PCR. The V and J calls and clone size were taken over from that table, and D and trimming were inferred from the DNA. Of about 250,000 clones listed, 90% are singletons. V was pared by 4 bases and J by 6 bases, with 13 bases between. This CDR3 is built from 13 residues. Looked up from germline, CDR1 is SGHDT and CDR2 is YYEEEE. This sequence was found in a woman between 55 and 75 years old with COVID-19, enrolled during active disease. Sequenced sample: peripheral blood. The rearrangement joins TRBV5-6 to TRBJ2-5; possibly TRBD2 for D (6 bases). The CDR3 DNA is TGTGCCAGCAGCCTCTGGGGGGTAAAGACCCAGTACTTC. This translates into CASSLWGVKTQYF.